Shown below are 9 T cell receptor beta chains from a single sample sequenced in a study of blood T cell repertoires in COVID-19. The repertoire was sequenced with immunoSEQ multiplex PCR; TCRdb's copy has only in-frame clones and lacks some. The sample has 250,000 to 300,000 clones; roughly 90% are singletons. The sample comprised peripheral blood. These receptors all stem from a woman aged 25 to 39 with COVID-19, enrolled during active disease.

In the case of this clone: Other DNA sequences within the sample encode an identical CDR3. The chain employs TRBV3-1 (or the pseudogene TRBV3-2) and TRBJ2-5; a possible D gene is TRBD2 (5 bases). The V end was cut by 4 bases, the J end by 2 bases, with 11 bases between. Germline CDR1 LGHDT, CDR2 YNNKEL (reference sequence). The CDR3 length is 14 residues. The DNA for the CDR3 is TGTGCCAGCAGCCCCTCGAGCGGACAAGAGACCCAGTACTTC. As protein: CASSPSSGQETQYF.

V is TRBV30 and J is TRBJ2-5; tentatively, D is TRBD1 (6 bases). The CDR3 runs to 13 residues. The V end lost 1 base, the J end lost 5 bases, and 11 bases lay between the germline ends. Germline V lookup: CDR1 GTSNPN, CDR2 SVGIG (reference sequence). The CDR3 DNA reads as TGTGCCTGGAGTGGGGGGCGCCTTGAGACCCAGTACTTC. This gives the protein CAWSGGRLETQYF.

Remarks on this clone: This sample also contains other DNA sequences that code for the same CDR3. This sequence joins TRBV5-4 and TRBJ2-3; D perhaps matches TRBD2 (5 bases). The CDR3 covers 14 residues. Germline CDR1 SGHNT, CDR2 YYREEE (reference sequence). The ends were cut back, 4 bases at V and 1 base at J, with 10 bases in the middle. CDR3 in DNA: TGTGCCAGCAGCCTCCGGACTGGCACAGATACGCAGTATTTT. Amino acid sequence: CASSLRTGTDTQYF. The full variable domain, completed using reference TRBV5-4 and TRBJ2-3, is ETGVTQSPTHLIKTRGQQVTLRCSSQSGHNTVSWYQQALGQGPQFIFQYYREEENGRGNFPPRFSGLQFPNYSSELNVNALELDDSALYLCASSLRTGTDTQYFGPGTRLTVL.

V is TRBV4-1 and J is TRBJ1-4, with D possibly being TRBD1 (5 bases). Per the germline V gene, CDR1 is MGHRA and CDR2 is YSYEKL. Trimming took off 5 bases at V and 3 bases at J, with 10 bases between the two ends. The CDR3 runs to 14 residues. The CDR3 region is CASSAPGPNEKLFF. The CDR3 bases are TGCGCCAGCAGCGCACCAGGGCCTAATGAAAAACTGTTTTTT.

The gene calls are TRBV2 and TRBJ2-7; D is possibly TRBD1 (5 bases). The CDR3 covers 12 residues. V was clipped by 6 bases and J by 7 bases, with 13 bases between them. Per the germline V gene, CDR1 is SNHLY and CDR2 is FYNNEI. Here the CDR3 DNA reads TGTGCCAGCAGACGACAGCAGCAGGAGCAGTACTTC. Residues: CASRRQQQEQYF.

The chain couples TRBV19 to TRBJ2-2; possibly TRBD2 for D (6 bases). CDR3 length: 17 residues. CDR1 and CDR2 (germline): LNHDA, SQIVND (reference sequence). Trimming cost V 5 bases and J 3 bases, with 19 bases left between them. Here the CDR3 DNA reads TGTGCCAGTAGTCCAGGGTGGGCTGGAGGGTACACCGGGGAGCTGTTTTTT. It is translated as CASSPGWAGGYTGELFF.

The CDR3 reads CASRAEGVAEAFF. In DNA, the CDR3 is TGTGCCAGCAGAGCCGAGGGTGTGGCTGAAGCTTTCTTT. The chain joins TRBV2 to TRBJ1-1; no clear D gene. There are 13 residues in the CDR3. Between the trimmed V and J ends, which lost 6 bases and 6 bases, there was a span of 14 bases. CDR1 and CDR2 (germline): SNHLY, FYNNEI.

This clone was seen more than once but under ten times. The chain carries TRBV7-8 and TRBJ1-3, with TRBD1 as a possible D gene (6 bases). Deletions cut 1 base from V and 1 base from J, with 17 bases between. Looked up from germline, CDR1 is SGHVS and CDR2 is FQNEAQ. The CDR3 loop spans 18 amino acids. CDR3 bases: TGTGCCAGCAGCTTAGGGGCGGGGAGGGGGATTTCTGGAAACACCATATATTTT. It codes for CASSLGAGRGISGNTIYF.

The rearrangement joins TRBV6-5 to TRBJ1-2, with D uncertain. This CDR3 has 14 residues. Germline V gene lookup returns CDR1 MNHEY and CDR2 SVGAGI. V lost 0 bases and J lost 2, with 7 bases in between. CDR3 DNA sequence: TGTGCCAGCAGTTACTCTTCACTGAACTATGGCTACACCTTC. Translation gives CASSYSSLNYGYTF.